The rows below give T cell receptor beta chains drawn from one sample of a study of T cells in Graves' hyperthyroidism and ophthalmopathy. TCRdb fed the multiplex PCR reads into MiXCR, producing one record per CDR3 protein. Among about 350,000 distinct CDR3 sequences listed, around 14% were seen once. The material sequenced was blood. The receptors shown here come from a woman aged 25 to 39 with Graves' hyperthyroidism. CDR3s include the opening cysteine and the closing phenylalanine or tryptophan. D genes are given only for firm matches. Clone size appears in some rows only: once, few, many, or a class for an expanded clone.

TRBJ2-2	TRBD2	TRBV6-6	many	CASSYRTSGTTGELFF	TGTGCCAGCAGTTACAGAACTAGCGGAACTACCGGGGAGCTGTTTTTT
TRBJ2-2	-	TRBV5-1	many	CATALAVNTGELFF	TGCGCTACAGCACTGGCCGTGAACACCGGGGAGCTGTTTTTT
TRBJ1-1	-	TRBV7-3	many	CASSPQPSTEAFF	TGTGCCAGCAGCCCCCAGCCGAGTACTGAAGCTTTCTTT
TRBJ1-1	-	TRBV19	many	CASSITGPNTEAFF	TGTGCCAGTAGTATAACAGGCCCGAACACTGAAGCTTTCTTT
TRBJ2-1	-	TRBV5-8	-	CASSLAGKGPDSEQFF	TGTGCCAGCAGCTTGGCCGGGAAGGGACCCGATTCTGAGCAGTTCTTC
TRBJ2-4	TRBD1	TRBV6-2/TRBV6-3	few	CASSPRDRVNIQYF	TGTGCCAGCAGTCCCCGGGACAGGGTTAATATTCAGTACTTC
TRBJ1-5	-	TRBV2	-	CASSDGSQPQHF	TGTGCCAGCAGTGACGGTAGCCAGCCCCAGCATTTT
TRBJ2-2	TRBD2	TRBV28	many	CASSLTSGRYTGELFF	TGTGCCAGCAGTTTAACTAGCGGGAGATACACCGGGGAGCTGTTTTTT
TRBJ2-3	-	TRBV7-9	few	CASSRDGDTQYF	TGTGCCAGCAGCCGGGATGGGGATACGCAGTATTTT
TRBJ2-1	TRBD2	TRBV30	many	CAWLPLAGGKEQFF	TGTGCCTGGTTACCACTAGCGGGAGGGAAGGAGCAGTTCTTC
TRBJ1-4	-	TRBV5-1	-	CASIEGNEKLFF	TGCGCCAGCATCGAGGGGAATGAAAAACTGTTTTTT
TRBJ2-5	TRBD1	TRBV29-1	-	CSVDDRAIQETQYF	TGCAGCGTTGACGACAGGGCTATCCAAGAGACCCAGTACTTC
TRBJ2-7	TRBD1	TRBV28	-	CASRQGGNEQYF	TGTGCCAGCAGACAGGGGGGCAACGAGCAGTACTTC
TRBJ2-7	-	TRBV18	-	CASSPPVERREQYF	TGTGCCAGCTCACCACCGGTAGAGAGGCGCGAGCAGTACTTC
TRBJ1-1	-	TRBV11-2	many	CASSLDLTEAFF	TGTGCCAGCAGCTTAGATCTCACTGAAGCTTTCTTT
TRBJ2-1	TRBD2	TRBV6-1	few	CASFSGAGVGHEQFF	TGTGCCAGCTTCTCCGGTGCGGGAGTCGGCCATGAGCAGTTCTTC
TRBJ2-3	TRBD1	TRBV28	many	CATGDRVSTDTQYF	TGTGCCACTGGAGACAGGGTTTCCACAGATACGCAGTATTTT
TRBJ2-2	TRBD1	TRBV19	many	CASQLPGQGWTGELFF	TGTGCCAGCCAACTTCCGGGACAGGGGTGGACCGGGGAGCTGTTTTTT
TRBJ2-3	-	TRBV6-2/TRBV6-3	few	CASLPSGTDTQYF	TGTGCCAGCCTGCCCAGCGGGACAGATACGCAGTATTTT
TRBJ2-7	TRBD2	TRBV20-1	few	CSATTGTSSYEQYF	TGCAGTGCTACAACCGGGACTAGCAGCTACGAGCAGTACTTC
TRBJ1-2	-	TRBV18	-	CASSPVLRANYGYTF	TGTGCCAGCTCACCAGTTTTAAGGGCAAACTATGGCTACACCTTC
TRBJ2-7	TRBD2	TRBV4-2	few	CASSHVSKLADKPNPRYEQYF	TGTGCCAGCAGCCATGTGTCGAAACTAGCGGATAAGCCTAACCCCCGGTACGAGCAGTACTTC